The source of this TCR beta chain is a study of identical twins. This clonotype was seen ten or more times. TCRdb reanalysed the 5' RACE reads using MiXCR and keeps one entry per CDR3 protein. Found here are approximately 240,000 distinct CDR3 sequences, 11% to 15% of them singletons; the top ten hold around 9%. This receptor was obtained from a woman aged 18-29 years in good health. Sample: memory (CD45RO+) T cells sorted from blood.

CDR3 amino acids: CASSGTSRSGYTF. The DNA of the CDR3 is TGTGCCAGCAGCGGGACGTCCCGGAGTGGCTACACCTTC. The V gene is TRBV12-3 or TRBV12-4, the J gene TRBJ1-2, with D possibly TRBD1 on 5 matching bases. The CDR3 consists of 13 residues. The V gene lost 6 bases and the J gene lost 7 bases, with 15 bases spanning the gap.